The sequence of this TCR beta chain was determined in a study of patients and donors after allogeneic stem cell transplantation (TCRdb year 2020). Receptors were amplified or captured by RT-PCR. TCRdb records NextSeq 550 as the sequencer. The public reads were reprocessed in TCRdb via fastp at Q25 and MiXCR, keeping in-frame beta chains. CDR3 protein duplicates are merged, each entry listing the most common genes and DNA. In this sample the table shows approximately 410,000 distinct CDR3 sequences, approximately 16% of which occur a single time. The ten largest account for 7.2% of the sample. This clonotype was found a few times. Its antigen has not been determined. Base qualities are not provided; no much larger clone lies one nucleotide away. The source material was blood, either unsorted or a sorted T cell fraction (not recorded which). This TCR derives from a human donor who was either an allogeneic HSCT recipient or a stem cell or donor lymphocyte infusion donor (not recorded which). It is not recorded whose cells these are; they may come from a transplant donor.

The nucleotide sequence reads TGCGCCAGCAGTGGGACTAGCGGGAGACCAGATACGCAGTATTTT. Translated, it reads CASSGTSGRPDTQYF. The rearranged segments are TRBV5-1 and TRBJ2-3; TRBD2 fits 14 bases in the junction. From the cysteine through the phenylalanine, the CDR3 covers 15 amino acids. Kept here is only the CDR3 DNA, which spans 45 bases and is read in frame from base 1. Sequences SGHRS (CDR1) and YFSETQ (CDR2) are obtained from the germline V gene. Compared with germline, V lacks 5 bases and J lacks 4 bases; bases without a gene match: 3.